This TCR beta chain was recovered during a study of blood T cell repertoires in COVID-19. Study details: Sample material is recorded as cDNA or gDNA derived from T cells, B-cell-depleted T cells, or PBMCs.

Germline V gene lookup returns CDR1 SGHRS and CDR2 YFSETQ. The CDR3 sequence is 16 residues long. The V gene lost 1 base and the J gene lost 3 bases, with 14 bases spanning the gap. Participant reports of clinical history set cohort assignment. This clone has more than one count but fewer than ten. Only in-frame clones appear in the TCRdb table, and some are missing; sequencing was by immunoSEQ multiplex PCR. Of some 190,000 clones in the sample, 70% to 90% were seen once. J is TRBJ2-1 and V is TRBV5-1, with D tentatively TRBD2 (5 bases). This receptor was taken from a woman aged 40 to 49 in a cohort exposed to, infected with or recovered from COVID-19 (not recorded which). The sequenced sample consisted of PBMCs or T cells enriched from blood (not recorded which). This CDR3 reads CASSLSRETLYNEQFF. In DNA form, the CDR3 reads TGCGCCAGCAGCTTGTCGAGGGAGACACTCTACAATGAGCAGTTCTTC.